The source of this TCR beta chain is a study of response to subunit inactivated influenza vaccine. Study observations and caveats: Few new T cells, the authors suggested, are recruited by each seasonal influenza vaccination.

CDR3 length: 14 amino acids. Germline assignment: CDR1 DFQATT and CDR2 SNEGSKA (reference sequence). Trimming removed 4 bases at V and 0 bases at J, with 9 bases between. This clonotype showed up many times. Its antigen is still unknown. TCRdb redid the calling of the RT-PCR reads with MiXCR, one entry per CDR3 protein. The sample holds over 400,000 distinct CDR3 sequences, over 9.5% seen once. The receptor's source is a man between 45 and 60 years old who received an inactivated influenza vaccine. The chain employs TRBV20-1 and TRBJ2-2; either TRBD1 or TRBD2 may fit D (5 bases each). Sequenced here: PBMCs from blood, sampled roughly 47 days after vaccination. CDR3 residues: CSATGTSNTGELFF. The CDR3 DNA reads as TGCAGTGCTACCGGGACCTCGAACACCGGGGAGCTGTTTTTT.